This entry lists 30 T cell receptor beta chains sequenced from one sample in a study of T cell responses to AZD1222 COVID-19 vaccine. Sequenced by immunoSEQ multiplex PCR; TCRdb stores in-frame clones only, minus some. The sample consists of about 120,000 clones, 91% of them appearing once. This material consisted of peripheral blood, taken on day 0 of AZD1222 vaccination. These receptors all come from an adult in good health.

V gene TRBV7-8 combines with J gene TRBJ2-1; no reliable D call. This CDR3 has 13 amino acids. Germline values: CDR1 SGHVS, CDR2 FQNEAQ. Deletions cut 0 bases from V and 5 bases from J, with 5 bases between. This CDR3 is CASSLARHNEQFF. The DNA for the CDR3 is TGTGCCAGCAGCTTAGCGAGGCACAATGAGCAGTTCTTC.

This clone was found once. Other DNA sequences in this specimen translate into the identical CDR3. The CDR3 nucleotides are TGCGCCAGCAGCTTGGACGGGAATCAGCCCCAGCATTTT. Its translation is CASSLDGNQPQHF. The gene calls are TRBV5-1 and TRBJ1-5; no clear D. Trimming left V 0 bases short and J 4 bases short, with 5 bases between. The germline gives CDR1 SGHRS, CDR2 YFSETQ. The CDR3 runs to 13 residues.

This chain uses TRBV11-3 with TRBJ2-2; TRBD1 aligns across 8 bases. The J segment lost 4 bases and the V segment lost 4 bases, leaving 5 bases of the junction unmatched. The CDR3 length is 15 residues. CDR1 and CDR2 from the germline V gene are SGHNT and YENEEA. Here the CDR3 reads CASSSTGVLTGELFF. The DNA of the CDR3 is TGTGCCAGCAGCTCGACAGGGGTCCTCACCGGGGAGCTGTTTTTT.

The chain has TRBV3-1 (or the pseudogene TRBV3-2) and TRBJ2-5; 10 positions agree with TRBD1. CDR1 is LGHDT, CDR2 YNNKEL, per germline (reference sequence). V lost 4 bases and J lost 4; bases outside the gene matches: 6. The CDR3 covers 15 residues. CDR3 in DNA: TGTGCCAGCAGCCCCGCCGGGACAGGGGTAGAGACCCAGTACTTC. Residues: CASSPAGTGVETQYF.

In this sample, this clone turned up a few times. The chain uses TRBV2 and TRBJ1-5, with a weak D call TRBD1 (6 bases). CDR3 size: 13 residues. Germline-derived CDR1 and CDR2 are SNHLY and FYNNEI. V was cut by 6 bases and J by 4 bases, with 10 bases left in between. CDR3 protein: CASRKTGNQPQHF. CDR3 DNA sequence: TGTGCCAGCAGGAAGACAGGAAATCAGCCCCAGCATTTT. Full variable domain (remainder filled in from reference TRBV2 and TRBJ1-5): EPEVTQTPSHQVTQMGQEVILRCVPISNHLYFYWYRQILGQKVEFLVSFYNNEISEKSEIFDDQFSVERPDGSNFTLKIRSTKLEDSAMYFCASRKTGNQPQHFGDGTRLSIL.

The chain joins TRBV19 to TRBJ1-5, with 11 bases matching TRBD1. CDR1 is LNHDA, CDR2 SQIVND, per germline (reference sequence). V shed 6 bases and J 7 bases; nucleotides not matched to a gene: 11. The CDR3 runs to 16 residues. The CDR3 here is CASSKTRTGGEQPQHF. In DNA, the CDR3 is TGTGCCAGTAGCAAAACCCGGACAGGGGGCGAACAGCCCCAGCATTTT.

The chain combines TRBV27 with TRBJ1-1, with 9 bases aligning to TRBD1. V shed 5 bases, J shed 4 bases, and the junction held 8 bases outside the gene matches. The CDR3 covers 15 residues. In germline, CDR1 is MNHEY, CDR2 SMNVEV (reference sequence). The CDR3 DNA reads as TGTGCCAGCAGTGCCGGGACAGGGATAGGCACTGAAGCTTTCTTT. Amino acids: CASSAGTGIGTEAFF.

The V gene is TRBV6-5, the J gene TRBJ1-1, with TRBD1 matching 8 bases. The CDR3 totals 13 residues. V lost 6 bases, J lost 11 bases, and 11 bases stayed unmatched. The germline gives CDR1 MNHEY, CDR2 SVGAGI. CDR3 region: CASSLRQGKRAFF. In DNA, the CDR3 is TGTGCCAGCAGCTTACGACAGGGGAAAAGGGCTTTCTTT.

This clone was seen once. The rearrangement links TRBV14 to TRBJ2-1, with 8 positions matching TRBD2. V shed 3 bases, J shed 6 bases, and the junction held 4 bases outside the gene matches. This CDR3 spans 14 amino acids. From germline, CDR1 is SGHDN and CDR2 FVKESK. CDR3 residues: CASSQRTSFNEQFF. The DNA of the CDR3 is TGTGCCAGCAGCCAGAGGACTAGCTTCAATGAGCAGTTCTTC. Looking up the rest from reference TRBV14 and TRBJ2-1 gives the full variable domain: EAGVTQFPSHSVIEKGQTVTLRCDPISGHDNLYWYRRVMGKEIKFLLHFVKESKQDESGMPNNRFLAERTGGTYSTLKVQPAELEDSGVYFCASSQRTSFNEQFFGPGTRLTVL.

The CDR3 here is CASSSPPSGGEQYF. The CDR3 coding sequence is TGTGCCAGCAGTTCACCCCCCTCCGGCGGGGAGCAGTACTTC. The chain carries TRBV6-5 and TRBJ2-7, with a weak D call TRBD2 (5 bases). From germline, CDR1 is MNHEY and CDR2 SVGAGI. The length of the CDR3 is 14 residues. Deletions cut 4 bases from V and 7 bases from J, with 17 bases between.

The chain links TRBV7-9 to TRBJ1-5; perhaps TRBD1 as D (5 bases). Germline CDR1 reads SEHNR; CDR2 reads FQNEAQ (reference sequence). The CDR3 covers 14 residues. Trimming pared 0 bases from V and 7 bases from J, leaving 10 bases between. Written as DNA, the CDR3 is TGTGCCAGCAGCTTAGCGGGGGTTAAGCAGCCCCAGCATTTT. Translating gives CASSLAGVKQPQHF.

The chain recombines TRBV27 with TRBJ1-1; TRBD1 aligns across 7 bases. Germline V lookup: CDR1 MNHEY, CDR2 SMNVEV (reference sequence). This CDR3 region has 15 residues. The ends lost 1 base at V and 11 bases at J; junction bases unmatched: 13. CDR3 nucleotides: TGTGCCAGCAGTTTATTTGGTGGTTCGCAGGGGGGGGCTTTCTTT. It translates to CASSLFGGSQGGAFF.

This clone was seen once. This rearrangement joins TRBV25-1 to TRBJ2-5; unclear D gene. The V gene lost 4 bases and the J gene lost 2 bases, with 8 bases spanning the gap. This CDR3 has 13 amino acids. Germline V CDR1 and CDR2: MGHDK, SYGVNS. Here the CDR3 DNA reads TGTGCCAGCAGTGGCGCCAGTCAAGAGACCCAGTACTTC. As protein: CASSGASQETQYF.

The V call is TRBV7-9, the J call TRBJ1-1; TRBD1 matches at 7 bases. The germline V gene has CDR1 SEHNR and CDR2 FQNEAQ (reference sequence). With V trimmed by 4 bases and J by 0 bases, 14 bases remained unmatched. The CDR3 covers 18 residues. The CDR3 protein is CASSSGPLRGNVNTEAFF. CDR3 nucleotides: TGTGCCAGCAGCTCTGGCCCGCTCAGGGGGAACGTGAACACTGAAGCTTTCTTT.

This chain joins TRBV19 and TRBJ1-2; perhaps TRBD1 as D (5 bases). CDR1 and CDR2 from the germline V gene are LNHDA and SQIVND (reference sequence). The V and J ends lost 2 bases and 1 base respectively, with 11 bases between them. The length of the CDR3 is 15 residues. Here the CDR3 reads CASSIWGEINYGYTF. CDR3 coding DNA: TGTGCCAGTAGTATATGGGGGGAAATTAACTATGGCTACACCTTC.

This chain connects TRBV7-8 to TRBJ2-5; weak D call: TRBD2 (6 bases). With 3 bases removed from V and 0 bases from J, the gap between germline ends came to 11 bases. Germline loops: CDR1 SGHVS, CDR2 FQNEAQ. This CDR3 is built from 15 residues. CDR3 sequence reads: CASSLGGKYQETQYF. The CDR3, as DNA: TGTGCCAGCAGCTTGGGCGGGAAGTACCAAGAGACCCAGTACTTC.

The CDR3, as DNA: TGTGCCAGCTCCGATGCCGGTACTGAAGCTTTCTTT. It yields the protein CASSDAGTEAFF. The V gene is TRBV3-1 (or the pseudogene TRBV3-2), the J gene TRBJ1-1, with D uncertain. The CDR3 is 12 residues long. CDR1 and CDR2 from the germline V gene are LGHDT and YNNKEL (reference sequence). V was trimmed by 8 bases and J by 5 bases, leaving 12 bases between them.

The rearrangement links TRBV7-2 to TRBJ2-3; D may be TRBD2 (5 bases). This CDR3 contains 13 residues. The ends were cut back, 5 bases at V and 5 bases at J, with 11 bases in the middle. Germline V gene sequence: CDR1 SGHTA, CDR2 FQGNSA. For the CDR3, the DNA is TGTGCCAGCAGCAGGACTCCCCAAGATACGCAGTATTTT. As protein: CASSRTPQDTQYF. The variable domain in full, completed from reference TRBV7-2 and TRBJ2-3, reads GAGVSQSPSNKVTEKGKDVELRCDPISGHTALYWYRQSLGQGLEFLIYFQGNSAPDKSGLPSDRFSAERTGGSVSTLTIQRTQQEDSAVYLCASSRTPQDTQYFGPGTRLTVL.

The CDR3 sequence is CASSQRPGVGGEQYF. In DNA, the CDR3 is TGTGCCAGCAGCCAACGACCCGGGGTAGGGGGCGAGCAGTACTTC. The chain uses TRBV16 and TRBJ2-7; a possible D gene is TRBD1 (6 bases). Germline assignment: CDR1 KGHSY and CDR2 FQNENV. This CDR3 has 15 amino acids. V lost 2 bases and J 6 bases, leaving 17 bases between the germline ends. The variable domain in full, completed from reference TRBV16 and TRBJ2-7, reads GEEVAQTPKHLVRGEGQKAKLYCAPIKGHSYVFWYQQVLKNEFKFLISFQNENVFDETGMPKERFSAKCLPNSPCSLEIQATKLEDSAVYFCASSQRPGVGGEQYFGPGTRLTVT.

This rearrangement joins TRBV29-1 to TRBJ2-7, with D possibly called TRBD1 or TRBD2 (5 bases each). V was shortened by 1 base and J by 3 bases, with 13 bases between the two germline ends. Germline assignment: CDR1 SQVTM and CDR2 ANQGSEA. The CDR3 covers 14 residues. As DNA, the CDR3 is TGCAGCGTTGAAGTTCGAGGGGTCAACTACGAGCAGTACTTC. As protein: CSVEVRGVNYEQYF.

The chain combines TRBV7-2 with TRBJ1-5, with D uncertain. The CDR3 extends over 13 amino acids. V was cut by 1 base and J by 7 bases, with 8 bases left in between. The germline CDR1 and CDR2 sequences are SGHTA and FQGNSA. The CDR3 spells CASSLGVRQPQHF. Written as DNA, the CDR3 is TGTGCCAGCAGCTTAGGGGTTCGACAGCCCCAGCATTTT.

This chain joins TRBV5-6 and TRBJ2-6; D ambiguous. Trimming stripped 9 bases from V and 0 bases from J, with 7 bases between. CDR1 SGHDT and CDR2 YYEEEE come from the germline V gene. The CDR3 has 13 amino acids. The CDR3 region is CATGNSGANVLTF. The DNA of the CDR3 is TGTGCCACTGGGAACTCTGGGGCCAACGTCCTGACTTTC.

This sequence joins TRBV5-4 and TRBJ1-1; TRBD1 matches 10 bases. The germline V gene has CDR1 SGHNT and CDR2 YYREEE (reference sequence). The CDR3 length is 14 residues. The V gene end was trimmed by 4 bases and the J gene end by 5 bases; junction bases not matched to a gene: 5. CDR3 amino acids: CASSGQGGGTEAFF. The CDR3 nucleotides are TGTGCCAGCAGCGGACAGGGGGGTGGGACTGAAGCTTTCTTT.

This chain joins TRBV12-5 and TRBJ2-3; 12 bases agree with TRBD2. CDR3 length equals 19 residues. With 3 bases clipped from V and 1 base from J, the junction kept 11 bases outside the gene matches. Germline-derived CDR1 and CDR2 are LGHNT and FRNRAP. The CDR3 protein is CASGLNLAGGPRGTDTQYF. The CDR3 nucleotides are TGTGCTAGTGGTTTAAACCTAGCGGGAGGGCCGCGGGGCACAGATACGCAGTATTTT.

CDR3 protein: CASSLTYSNQPQHF. The CDR3 region has the DNA TGTGCCAGCAGCCTTACATATAGCAATCAGCCCCAGCATTTT. The chain links TRBV6-4 to TRBJ1-5; the D is unclear. V was cut by 6 bases and J by 0 bases, with 9 bases left in between. Germline V gene lookup returns CDR1 MRHNA and CDR2 SNTAGT. The CDR3 spans 14 residues.

This chain uses TRBV7-5 with TRBJ2-6; TRBD2 is the table's D call, not checked against the DNA. TRBV7-5 is shown as a pseudogene. The CDR3 has 22 amino acids. Here the CDR3 DNA reads TGTGTCAGAAGCTTAGGGACACTAGCGGGAGGGCCAGAGAGCTCTGGGGCCAACGTCCTGACTTTC. This encodes CVRSLGTLAGGPESSGANVLTF.

This chain links TRBV11-2 with TRBJ1-3; 8 nucleotides line up with TRBD1. The V gene's germline CDR1 is SGHAT and CDR2 FQNNGV. This CDR3 contains 16 residues. Losses at the gene ends were 6 bases for V and 0 bases for J; bases not matched to a gene: 7. The CDR3 DNA follows: TGTGCCAGCAGGCGGACAGGGAGATCCTCTGGAAACACCATATATTTT. Encoded protein: CASRRTGRSSGNTIYF. The variable domain in full, completed from reference TRBV11-2 and TRBJ1-3, reads EAGVAQSPRYKIIEKRQSVAFWCNPISGHATLYWYQQILGQGPKLLIQFQNNGVVDDSQLPKDRFSAERLKGVDSTLKIQPAKLEDSAVYLCASRRTGRSSGNTIYFGEGSWLTVV.

This clone came up once. V usage is TRBV6-5 and J usage is TRBJ1-1; TRBD1 matches 7 bases. The CDR3 sequence is 14 residues long. Looked up from germline, CDR1 is MNHEY and CDR2 is SVGAGI. The ends lost 6 bases at V and 1 base at J; junction bases unmatched: 5. CDR3 protein: CASRTRQGNTEAFF. CDR3 in DNA: TGTGCCAGCAGGACGAGACAGGGGAACACTGAAGCTTTCTTT.

The chain is built from TRBV7-2 and TRBJ2-7; 8 positions agree with TRBD1. Germline V gene data show CDR1 as SGHTA and CDR2 as FQGNSA. CDR3 length: 15 residues. The V gene end was trimmed by 3 bases and the J gene end by 4 bases; junction bases not matched to a gene: 8. The CDR3 DNA follows: TGTGCCAGCAGCTTCAATCGGGACAGGATTTACGAGCAGTACTTC. Translation gives CASSFNRDRIYEQYF. The variable domain in full, with the rest retrieved from reference TRBV7-2 and TRBJ2-7, is GAGVSQSPSNKVTEKGKDVELRCDPISGHTALYWYRQSLGQGLEFLIYFQGNSAPDKSGLPSDRFSAERTGGSVSTLTIQRTQQEDSAVYLCASSFNRDRIYEQYFGPGTRLTVT.

This chain connects TRBV27 to TRBJ1-2, with D uncertain. Germline V gene lookup returns CDR1 MNHEY and CDR2 SMNVEV (reference sequence). V gave up 4 bases and J gave up 7 bases, with 10 bases separating them. This CDR3 region has 12 residues. CDR3 in DNA: TGTGCCAGCAGTTCTCGAGGGTCTGGCTACACCTTC. Its protein product is CASSSRGSGYTF.